This TCR beta chain emerged from a study of shared clonotypes between healthy human individuals. General study findings and limits: Some clonotypes were shared by all four sorted-subset donors, while others were not shared. The non-shared ones had lower generation probabilities than the shared ones. Shared clonotypes: 4.5% to 5% naive CD4, roughly 3.8% naive CD8, less than 2.5% memory CD4, 0.4% to 0.45% memory CD8.

The CDR3 sequence is 15 residues long. Germline V gives CDR1 SEHNR, CDR2 FQNEAQ (reference sequence). Trimming cost V 4 bases and J 1 base, with 13 bases left between them. A note on this clone: Its specificity is unknown.

The run depth of the assay was deep. TCRdb keeps only in-frame clones here, not all; method: immunoSEQ multiplex PCR. The sample contains fewer than 1 million clones, about 96% of which appear only once. Cells designated naive CD8 were CD45RO-negative and were positively selected for CCR7, with terminally differentiated effector memory CD45RA+ cells excluded. The donor population consisted of healthy HIV-negative adults with no recent acute infections or vaccinations. Sequenced material: naive CD8+ T cells sorted from blood. This clonotype was obtained from a man in his thirties or forties in good health. The chain has TRBV7-9 and TRBJ2-5, with D maybe TRBD2 (6 bases). The CDR3 sequence: CASSSRTGLQETQYF. The CDR3 region has the DNA TGTGCCAGCAGCTCACGTACGGGACTCCAAGAGACCCAGTACTTC.